The TCR beta chain under discussion was sequenced for a study of T cell responses to AZD1222 COVID-19 vaccine. Overall study findings and caveats: Baseline serostatus was positive in only a handful of AZD1222 recipients. The donor group comprised mostly white British people and more females; the analysis possibly underestimated clonal diversity.

Assay: immunoSEQ multiplex PCR; the TCRdb copy retains only in-frame clones and omits some. This sample carries 150,000 or so clones, roughly nine tenths of them seen once, and the ten largest clones take roughly 4.7%. A word on this clone: No antigen is known for it.

The clonotype originates from an adult in good health. Here the sequenced sample was peripheral blood, taken on day 0 of AZD1222 vaccination.

In nucleotides, the CDR3 is TGTGCCAGTAGTATAGGGGCAACAGGTACAAATCAGCCCCAGCATTTT. Its protein product is CASSIGATGTNQPQHF. The rearrangement uses TRBV19 and TRBJ1-5; maybe TRBD1 (5 bases). Germline assignment: CDR1 LNHDA and CDR2 SQIVND (reference sequence). The CDR3 runs 16 residues. Trimming stripped 1 base from V and 4 bases from J, with 14 bases between. Full variable domain (outside the CDR3, taken from reference TRBV19 and TRBJ1-5): DGGITQSPKYLFRKEGQNVTLSCEQNLNHDAMYWYRQDPGQGLRLIYYSQIVNDFQKGDIAEGYSVSREKKESFPLTVTSAQKNPTAFYLCASSIGATGTNQPQHFGDGTRLSIL.